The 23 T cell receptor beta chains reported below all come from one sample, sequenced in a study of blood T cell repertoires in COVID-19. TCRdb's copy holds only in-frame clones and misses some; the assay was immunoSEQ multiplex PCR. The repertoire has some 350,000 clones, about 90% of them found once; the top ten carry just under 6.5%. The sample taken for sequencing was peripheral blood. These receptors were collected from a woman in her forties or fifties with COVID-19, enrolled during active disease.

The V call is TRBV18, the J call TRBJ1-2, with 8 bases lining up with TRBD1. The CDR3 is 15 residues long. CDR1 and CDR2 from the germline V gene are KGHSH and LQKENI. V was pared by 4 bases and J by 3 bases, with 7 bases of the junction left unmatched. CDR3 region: CASSQNDRGDYGYTF. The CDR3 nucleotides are TGTGCCAGCTCACAGAACGACAGGGGTGACTATGGCTACACCTTC.

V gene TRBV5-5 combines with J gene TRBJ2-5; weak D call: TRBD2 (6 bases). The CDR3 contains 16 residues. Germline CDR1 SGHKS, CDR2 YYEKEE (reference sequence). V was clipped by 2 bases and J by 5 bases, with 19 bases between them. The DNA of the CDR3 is TGTGCCAGCAGCTTCACTAGCAGAGGGGTCAGTGAGACCCAGTACTTC. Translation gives CASSFTSRGVSETQYF.

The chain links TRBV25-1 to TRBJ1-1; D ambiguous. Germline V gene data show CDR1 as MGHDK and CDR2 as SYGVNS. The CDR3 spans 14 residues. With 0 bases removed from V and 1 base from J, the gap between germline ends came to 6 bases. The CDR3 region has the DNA TGTGCCAGCAGTGAATATCGGTCGAACACTGAAGCTTTCTTT. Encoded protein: CASSEYRSNTEAFF.

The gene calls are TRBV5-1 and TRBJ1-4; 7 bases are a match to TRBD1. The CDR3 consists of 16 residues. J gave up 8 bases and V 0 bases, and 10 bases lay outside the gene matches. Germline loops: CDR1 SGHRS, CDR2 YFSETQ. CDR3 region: CASSLGLTGLGEKLFF. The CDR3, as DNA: TGCGCCAGCAGCTTGGGGTTGACAGGGTTAGGAGAAAAACTGTTTTTT.

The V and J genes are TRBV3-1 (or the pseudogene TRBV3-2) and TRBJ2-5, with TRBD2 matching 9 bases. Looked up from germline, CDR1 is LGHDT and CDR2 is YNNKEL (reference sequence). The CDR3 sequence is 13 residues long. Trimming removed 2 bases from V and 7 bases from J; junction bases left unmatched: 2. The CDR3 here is CASSQTAGGTQYF. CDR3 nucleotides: TGTGCCAGCAGCCAAACAGCGGGGGGGACCCAGTACTTC.

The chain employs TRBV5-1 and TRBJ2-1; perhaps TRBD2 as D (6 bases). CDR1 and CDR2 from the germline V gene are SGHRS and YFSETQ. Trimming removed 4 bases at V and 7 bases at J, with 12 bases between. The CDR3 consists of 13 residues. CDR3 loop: CASSQISGNEQFF. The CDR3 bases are TGCGCCAGCAGCCAGATTAGCGGAAATGAGCAGTTCTTC. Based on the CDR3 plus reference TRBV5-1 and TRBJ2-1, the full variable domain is KAGVTQTPRYLIKTRGQQVTLSCSPISGHRSVSWYQQTPGQGLQFLFEYFSETQRNKGNFPGRFSGRQFSNSRSEMNVSTLELGDSALYLCASSQISGNEQFFGPGTRLTVL.

CDR3 coding DNA: TGTGCCAGCAGCGTAGATCCAGGGTATTATGGCTACACCTTC. It yields the protein CASSVDPGYYGYTF. V and J are TRBV9 and TRBJ1-2; D might be TRBD1 (5 bases). This CDR3 comprises 14 residues. Trimming pared 0 bases from V and 5 bases from J, leaving 11 bases between. Germline CDR1 reads SGDLS; CDR2 reads YYNGEE.

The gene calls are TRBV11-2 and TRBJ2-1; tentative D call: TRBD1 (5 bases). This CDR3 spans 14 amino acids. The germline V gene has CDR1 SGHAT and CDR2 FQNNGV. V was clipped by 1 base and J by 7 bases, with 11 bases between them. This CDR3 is CASSLGNQGNEQFF. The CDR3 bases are TGTGCCAGCAGCTTAGGGAACCAGGGAAATGAGCAGTTCTTC.

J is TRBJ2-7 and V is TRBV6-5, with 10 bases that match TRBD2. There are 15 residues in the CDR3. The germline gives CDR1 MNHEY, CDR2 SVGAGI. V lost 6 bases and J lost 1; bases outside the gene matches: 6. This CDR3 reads CASRVTSGDSYEQYF. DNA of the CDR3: TGTGCCAGCAGAGTTACTAGCGGGGATTCCTACGAGCAGTACTTC.

The CDR3 DNA follows: TGTGCCTGGAGTTGGGGACAGGGGGAAAAACTGTTTTTT. Translation gives CAWSWGQGEKLFF. V usage is TRBV30 and J usage is TRBJ1-4, with TRBD1 identical over 10 bases. The CDR3 runs to 13 residues. J gave up 8 bases and V 2 bases, and 2 bases lay outside the gene matches. The germline V gene encodes CDR1 GTSNPN and CDR2 SVGIG (reference sequence).

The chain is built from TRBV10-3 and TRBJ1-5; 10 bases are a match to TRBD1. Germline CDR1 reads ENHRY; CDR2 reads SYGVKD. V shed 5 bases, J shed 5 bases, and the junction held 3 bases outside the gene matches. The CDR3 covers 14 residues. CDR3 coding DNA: TGTGCCATCAGTAAGACAGGGGGCGATCAGCCCCAGCATTTT. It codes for CAISKTGGDQPQHF.

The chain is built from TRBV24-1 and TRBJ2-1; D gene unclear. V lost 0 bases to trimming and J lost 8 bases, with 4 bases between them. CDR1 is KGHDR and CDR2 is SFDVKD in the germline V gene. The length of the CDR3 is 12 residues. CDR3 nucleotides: TGTGCCACCAGTGATTTGATCGATGAGCAGTTCTTC. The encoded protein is CATSDLIDEQFF.

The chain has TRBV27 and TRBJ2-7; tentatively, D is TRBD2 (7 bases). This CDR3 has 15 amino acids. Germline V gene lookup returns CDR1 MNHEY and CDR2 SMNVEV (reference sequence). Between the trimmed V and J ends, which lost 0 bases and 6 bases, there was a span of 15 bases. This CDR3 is CASSLSKGGVGEQYF. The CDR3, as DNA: TGTGCCAGCAGTTTATCGAAGGGGGGGGTGGGCGAGCAGTACTTC.

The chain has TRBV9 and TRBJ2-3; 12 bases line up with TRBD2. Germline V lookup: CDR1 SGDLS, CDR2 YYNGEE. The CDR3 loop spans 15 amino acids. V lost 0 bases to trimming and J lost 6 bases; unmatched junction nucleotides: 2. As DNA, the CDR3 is TGTGCCAGCAGCGTAGGACTAGCGGGAGTGGATACGCAGTATTTT. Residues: CASSVGLAGVDTQYF.

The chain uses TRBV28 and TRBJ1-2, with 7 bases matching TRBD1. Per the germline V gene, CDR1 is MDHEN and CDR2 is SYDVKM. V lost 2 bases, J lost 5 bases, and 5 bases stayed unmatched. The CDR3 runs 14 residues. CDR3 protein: CASSLDRVRYGYTF. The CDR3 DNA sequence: TGTGCCAGCAGTTTAGACAGGGTACGGTATGGCTACACCTTC.

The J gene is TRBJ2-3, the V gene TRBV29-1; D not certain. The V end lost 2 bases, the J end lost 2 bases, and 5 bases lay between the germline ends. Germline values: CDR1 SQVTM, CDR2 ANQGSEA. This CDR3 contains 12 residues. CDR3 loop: CSVESFTDTQYF. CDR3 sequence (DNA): TGCAGCGTTGAATCCTTCACAGATACGCAGTATTTT.

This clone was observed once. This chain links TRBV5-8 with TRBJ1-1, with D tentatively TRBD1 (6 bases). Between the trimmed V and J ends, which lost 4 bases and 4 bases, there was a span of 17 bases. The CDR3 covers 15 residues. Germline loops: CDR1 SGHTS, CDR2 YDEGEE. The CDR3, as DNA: TGTGCCAGCAGCGTCCGGACAGCCCGAATCACTGAAGCTTTCTTT. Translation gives CASSVRTARITEAFF. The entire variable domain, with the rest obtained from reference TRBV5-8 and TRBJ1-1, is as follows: EAGVTQSPTHLIKTRGQQATLRCSPISGHTSVYWYQQALGLGLQFLLWYDEGEERNRGNFPPRFSGRQFPNYSSELNVNALELEDSALYLCASSVRTARITEAFFGQGTRLTVV.

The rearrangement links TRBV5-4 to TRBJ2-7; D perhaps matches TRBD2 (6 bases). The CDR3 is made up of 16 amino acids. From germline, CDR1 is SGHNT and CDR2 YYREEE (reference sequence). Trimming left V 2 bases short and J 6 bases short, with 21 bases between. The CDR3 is CASSLETGLSSGEQYF. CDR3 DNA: TGTGCCAGCAGCTTAGAAACCGGACTAAGCTCTGGCGAGCAGTACTTC.

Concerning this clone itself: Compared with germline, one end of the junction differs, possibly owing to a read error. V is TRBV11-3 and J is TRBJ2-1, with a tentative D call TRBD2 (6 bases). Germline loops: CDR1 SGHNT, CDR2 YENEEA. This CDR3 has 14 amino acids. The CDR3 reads CASSFGGSSNEQFF. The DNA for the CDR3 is TGTGCCAGCAGCTTTGGGGGGTCCTCCAATGAGCAGTTCTTC.

The CDR3 sequence is CASSQVESYGYTF. CDR3 nucleotides: TGTGCCAGCAGCCAAGTGGAGAGCTATGGCTACACCTTC. The chain joins TRBV4-2 to TRBJ1-2; D ambiguous. The germline gives CDR1 LGHNA, CDR2 YNFKEQ. The CDR3 runs 13 residues. V was clipped by 1 base and J by 4 bases, with 7 bases between them.

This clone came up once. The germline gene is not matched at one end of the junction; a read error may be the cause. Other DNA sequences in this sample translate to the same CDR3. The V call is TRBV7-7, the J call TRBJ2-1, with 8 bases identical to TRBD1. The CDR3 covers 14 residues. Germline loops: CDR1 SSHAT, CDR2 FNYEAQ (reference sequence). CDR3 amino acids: CASSLGQDYNEQFF. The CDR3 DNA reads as TGTGCTAGCAGCTTGGGACAGGACTACAATGAGCAGTTCTTC.

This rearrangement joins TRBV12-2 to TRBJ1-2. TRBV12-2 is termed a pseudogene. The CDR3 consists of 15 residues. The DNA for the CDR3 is TGTGCAAGTCGCTTAGCGTTGGAGACGGACTATGGCTACACCTTC. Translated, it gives CASRLALETDYGYTF.

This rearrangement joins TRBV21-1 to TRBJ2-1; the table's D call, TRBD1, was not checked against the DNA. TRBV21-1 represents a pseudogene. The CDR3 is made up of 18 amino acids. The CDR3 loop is CASSKPGRAPPTYNEQFF. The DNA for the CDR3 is TGTGCCAGCAGCAAACCGGGCAGGGCCCCTCCAACCTACAATGAGCAGTTCTTC.